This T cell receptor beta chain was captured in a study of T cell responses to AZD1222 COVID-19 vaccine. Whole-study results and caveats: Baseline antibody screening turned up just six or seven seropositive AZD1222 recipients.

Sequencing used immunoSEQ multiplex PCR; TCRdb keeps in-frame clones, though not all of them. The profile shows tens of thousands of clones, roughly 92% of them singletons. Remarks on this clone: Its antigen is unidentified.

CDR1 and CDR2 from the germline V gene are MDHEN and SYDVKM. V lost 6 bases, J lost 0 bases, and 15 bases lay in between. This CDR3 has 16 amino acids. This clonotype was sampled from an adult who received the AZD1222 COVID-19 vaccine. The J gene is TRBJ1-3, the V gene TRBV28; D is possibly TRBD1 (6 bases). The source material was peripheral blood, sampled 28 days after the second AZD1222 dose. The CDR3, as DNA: TGTGCCAGCAGGTTACTGGGGGGCAGCTCTGGAAACACCATATATTTT. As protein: CASRLLGGSSGNTIYF.